The 26 T cell receptor beta chains listed next were all sequenced from one sample in a study of vaccination effects on CD4 cells after COVID-19. Antigen specificity for these receptors is unknown. Antigen-specific CD4+ T cells were first expanded with viral peptide pools by the ViraFEST assay and only then sequenced. Cultured cells yielded isolated CD4+ T cells after around 9 days. Nucleocapsid antibodies stayed negative before and after vaccination, showing no earlier SARS-CoV-2 infection. Libraries were prepared by immunoSEQ multiplex PCR; TCRdb keeps only in-frame clonotypes and omits some of them. The table has approximately 76,000 clones, around 76% seen once. The sample in question was CD4+ T cells from PBMCs cultured with SARS-CoV-2 spike peptides, obtained before COVID-19 vaccination. Every receptor here comes from a human donor who received a COVID-19 vaccine.

The chain has TRBV4-2 and TRBJ2-5, with TRBD2 matching over 14 bases. V lost 4 bases, J lost 2 bases, and 9 bases stayed unmatched. The germline V gene encodes CDR1 LGHNA and CDR2 YNFKEQ. The CDR3 is made up of 18 amino acids. In DNA form, the CDR3 reads TGTGCCAGCAGCCTCACATGGACTAGCGGGGGGTTTCAAGAGACCCAGTACTTC. It translates to CASSLTWTSGGFQETQYF.

The CDR3 region has the DNA TGTGCCAGCTCATTCGACAGGGGGAACACCGGGGAGCTGTTTTTT. This gives the protein CASSFDRGNTGELFF. This sequence joins TRBV18 and TRBJ2-2; 8 bases match TRBD1. This CDR3 spans 15 amino acids. J lost 1 base, V lost 5 bases, and 3 bases had no gene match. CDR1 is KGHSH and CDR2 is LQKENI in the germline V gene.

The J gene is TRBJ1-1, the V gene TRBV6-5, with D unclear. The germline V and J ends were trimmed by 1 base and 0 bases, with 3 bases remaining between them. The CDR3 has 13 amino acids. Germline CDR1 is MNHEY and CDR2 is SVGAGI. This CDR3 reads CASSYWMNTEAFF. DNA of the CDR3: TGTGCCAGCAGTTACTGGATGAACACTGAAGCTTTCTTT.

This clone was observed a few times. This rearrangement joins TRBV18 to TRBJ2-2, with TRBD1 identical over 8 bases. The CDR3 contains 15 residues. Trimming cost V 7 bases and J 1 base; bases outside gene matches: 5. In germline, CDR1 is KGHSH, CDR2 LQKENI. The chain's CDR3 is CASCGDRLNTGELFF. Here the CDR3 DNA reads TGTGCCAGCTGTGGGGACAGGTTGAACACCGGGGAGCTGTTTTTT.

This chain links TRBV4-1 with TRBJ1-2; 8 nucleotides align to TRBD1. CDR3 length equals 17 residues. CDR1 and CDR2 from the germline V gene are MGHRA and YSYEKL. Unmatched junction bases numbered 10, after V lost 1 base and J lost 3 bases. The chain's CDR3 is CASSQGLAGGADYGYTF. The CDR3, as DNA: TGCGCCAGCAGCCAAGGGCTGGCAGGGGGCGCTGACTATGGCTACACCTTC.

This sequence joins TRBV4-3 and TRBJ1-5; D is unresolved. Trimming took off 0 bases at V and 7 bases at J, with 10 bases between the two ends. Germline lookup yields CDR1 LGHNA and CDR2 YSLEER. The CDR3 loop spans 14 amino acids. The CDR3 DNA sequence: TGCGCCAGCAGCCAAGAGCTCGGGGTACAGCCCCAGCATTTT. This translates into CASSQELGVQPQHF.

The rearrangement uses TRBV28 and TRBJ1-3, with 8 bases aligning to TRBD1. This CDR3 has 15 amino acids. Trimming took 6 bases from V and 4 from J; bases not matched to a gene: 8. Germline V lookup: CDR1 MDHEN, CDR2 SYDVKM. This chain's CDR3 is CASSPDRGEGNTIYF. DNA for the CDR3: TGTGCCAGCAGCCCCGACAGGGGAGAAGGAAACACCATATATTTT. Using reference TRBV28 and TRBJ1-3 for the parts outside the CDR3, the full variable domain is DVKVTQSSRYLVKRTGEKVFLECVQDMDHENMFWYRQDPGLGLRLIYFSYDVKMKEKGDIPEGYSVSREKKERFSLILESASTNQTSMYLCASSPDRGEGNTIYFGEGSWLTVV.

The chain has TRBV6-2 or TRBV6-3 and TRBJ2-3; D is uncertain. The V end lost 6 bases, the J end lost 6 bases, and 16 bases lay between the germline ends. CDR1 is MNHEY, CDR2 SVGEGT, per germline. This CDR3 has 14 residues. This chain's CDR3 is CASSHRMGWDTQYF. CDR3 bases: TGTGCCAGCAGCCACCGAATGGGTTGGGATACGCAGTATTTT.

V is TRBV2 and J is TRBJ1-1, with 8 nucleotides matching TRBD1. Germline trimming cut 8 bases from V and 10 bases from J; bases unmatched to any gene: 12. CDR3 length equals 13 residues. CDR1 SNHLY and CDR2 FYNNEI come from the germline V gene. The CDR3 nucleotides read TGTGCCAGCGTGTCGGACAGGGTTGGCGGAGCTTTCTTT. Translating it yields CASVSDRVGGAFF.

This clone has just a few counts. CDR3 amino acids: CSASRQSNSPLHF. The DNA of the CDR3 is TGCAGTGCTAGTCGACAGTCAAATTCACCCCTCCACTTT. The V call is TRBV20-1, the J call TRBJ1-6; weak D call: TRBD1 (5 bases). CDR1 is DFQATT, CDR2 SNEGSKA, per germline (reference sequence). The CDR3 consists of 13 residues. The V and J ends lost 3 bases and 7 bases respectively, with 10 bases between them.

This sequence joins TRBV5-4 and TRBJ1-6; D ambiguous. Germline CDR1 reads SGHNT; CDR2 reads YYREEE (reference sequence). Trimming removed 5 bases at V and 7 bases at J, with 10 bases between. CDR3 length: 13 amino acids. CDR3 in DNA: TGTGCCAGCAGTTTAATTGGGAATTCACCCCTCCACTTT. Encoded protein: CASSLIGNSPLHF.

This chain links TRBV18 with TRBJ2-2; D unresolved. Trimming left V 1 base short and J 4 bases short, with 13 bases between. Germline V CDR1 and CDR2: KGHSH, LQKENI. The CDR3 extends over 16 amino acids. The CDR3 region has the DNA TGTGCCAGCTCACCACTTTCAGTACAGCTCACCGGGGAGCTGTTTTTT. Translation gives CASSPLSVQLTGELFF.

This rearrangement joins TRBV18 to TRBJ2-5; D unresolved. CDR1 is KGHSH, CDR2 LQKENI, per germline. V was pared by 1 base and J by 0 bases, with 3 bases between. The CDR3 covers 13 residues. CDR3 in amino acids: CASSPQDQETQYF. The CDR3 DNA reads TGTGCCAGCTCACCACAGGACCAAGAGACCCAGTACTTC.

CDR3 residues: CASSINPQGVDTQYF. The CDR3, as DNA: TGTGCCAGTAGTATAAACCCACAGGGAGTAGATACGCAGTATTTT. The V gene is TRBV19, the J gene TRBJ2-3; the D gene is possibly TRBD1 (6 bases). The CDR3 is 15 residues long. Germline CDR1 LNHDA, CDR2 SQIVND (reference sequence). Trimming shortened V by 2 bases and J by 5 bases, and 14 bases separated the two germline ends.

The chain has TRBV3-1 (or the pseudogene TRBV3-2) and TRBJ2-1; TRBD1 agrees at 7 bases. Germline CDR1 reads LGHDT; CDR2 reads YNNKEL (reference sequence). Trimming removed 6 bases from V and 3 bases from J; junction bases left unmatched: 8. The CDR3 sequence is 15 residues long. The DNA for the CDR3 is TGTGCCAGCAGTCCGGGACAGTTTAGCTACAATGAGCAGTTCTTC. It is translated as CASSPGQFSYNEQFF.

This clone was seen only a few times. The chain couples TRBV24-1 to TRBJ1-1; maybe TRBD1 (6 bases). V was trimmed by 3 bases and J by 2 bases, leaving 12 bases between them. The CDR3 loop spans 15 amino acids. The germline gives CDR1 KGHDR, CDR2 SFDVKD. The CDR3 nucleotides are TGTGCCACCAGTGATGGGGGCAGGGGAAACACTGAAGCTTTCTTT. It encodes CATSDGGRGNTEAFF.

The gene calls are TRBV19 and TRBJ1-2, with D hard to call. The CDR3 has 13 residues. CDR1 and CDR2 (germline): LNHDA, SQIVND (reference sequence). Trimming took 5 bases from V and 3 from J, leaving 10 bases between them. The CDR3 DNA reads TGTGCCAGTAGTTCTCAGACTTACTATGGCTACACCTTC. It codes for CASSSQTYYGYTF. Looking up the rest from reference TRBV19 and TRBJ1-2 gives the full variable domain: DGGITQSPKYLFRKEGQNVTLSCEQNLNHDAMYWYRQDPGQGLRLIYYSQIVNDFQKGDIAEGYSVSREKKESFPLTVTSAQKNPTAFYLCASSSQTYYGYTFGSGTRLTVV.

V usage is TRBV15 and J usage is TRBJ1-2; D is unclear. The CDR3 has 16 amino acids. V shed 0 bases and J shed 6 bases, with 17 bases lying between them. CDR1 and CDR2 from the germline V gene are LNHNV and YYDKDF (reference sequence). This CDR3 reads CATSRDLGPASNGYTF. CDR3 nucleotide sequence: TGTGCCACCAGCAGAGACCTCGGGCCGGCCAGTAATGGCTACACCTTC.

The V call is TRBV12-3 or TRBV12-4, the J call TRBJ2-7, with 7 bases that match TRBD1. V lost 3 bases, J lost 7 bases, and 6 bases stayed unmatched. The CDR3 is 13 residues long. DNA of the CDR3: TGTGCCAGCAGTTTCGACAGGGTGGGTGAGCAGTACGTC. This gives the protein CASSFDRVGEQYV.

This clone turned up a few times. J is TRBJ2-2 and V is TRBV19; D is perhaps TRBD1 or TRBD2 (5 bases each). This CDR3 has 17 amino acids. V was cut by 5 bases and J by 0 bases, with 16 bases left in between. In germline, CDR1 is LNHDA, CDR2 SQIVND (reference sequence). Here the CDR3 reads CASSPTLGTANTGELFF. The CDR3 region has the DNA TGTGCCAGTAGTCCTACCCTCGGGACCGCGAACACCGGGGAGCTGTTTTTT.

V usage is TRBV3-1 (or the pseudogene TRBV3-2) and J usage is TRBJ2-5; 9 bases agree with TRBD2. Germline trimming cut 7 bases from V and 3 bases from J; bases unmatched to any gene: 3. Germline V gene lookup returns CDR1 LGHDT and CDR2 YNNKEL (reference sequence). The CDR3 has 13 amino acids. CDR3 sequence reads: CASMGLAKETQYF. In DNA form, the CDR3 reads TGTGCCAGCATGGGACTAGCTAAAGAGACCCAGTACTTC.

The chain recombines TRBV10-2 with TRBJ1-6; no reliable D call. The CDR3 runs 15 residues. Germline V lookup: CDR1 WSHSY, CDR2 SAAADI. V was shortened by 6 bases and J by 9 bases, with 18 bases between the two germline ends. This CDR3 reads CASREAFVAGSPLHF. For the CDR3, the DNA is TGCGCCAGCAGAGAAGCCTTTGTCGCGGGTTCACCCCTCCACTTT.

The chain is built from TRBV7-3 and TRBJ2-1; 7 positions agree with TRBD1. The germline V gene has CDR1 SGHTA and CDR2 FQGTGA. J was trimmed by 8 bases and V by 4 bases; bases with no gene match: 8. The CDR3 sequence is 14 residues long. DNA for the CDR3: TGTGCCAGCAGCTCCCCGGACAGGACCCATGAGCAGTTCTTC. It specifies CASSSPDRTHEQFF.

CDR3 DNA: TGTGCCAGCAGCCCAGCGGGCCTGGTAGAGACCCAGTACTTC. This translates into CASSPAGLVETQYF. The V and J genes are TRBV7-2 and TRBJ2-5; weak D call: TRBD2 (6 bases). Trimming took off 5 bases at V and 4 bases at J, with 14 bases between the two ends. The CDR3 loop spans 14 amino acids. Germline V gives CDR1 SGHTA, CDR2 FQGNSA.

The V call is TRBV15, the J call TRBJ1-5; no clear D gene. The CDR3 has 12 residues. The germline V and J ends were trimmed by 4 bases and 2 bases, with 3 bases remaining between them. Germline CDR1 reads LNHNV; CDR2 reads YYDKDF (reference sequence). The CDR3 region is CATSTGNQPQHF. DNA of the CDR3: TGTGCCACCAGCACGGGCAATCAGCCCCAGCATTTT. The full variable domain, its missing parts supplied by reference TRBV15 and TRBJ1-5, is DAMVIQNPRYQVTQFGKPVTLSCSQTLNHNVMYWYQQKSSQAPKLLFHYYDKDFNNEADTPDNFQSRRPNTSFCFLDIRSPGLGDTAMYLCATSTGNQPQHFGDGTRLSIL.

This chain connects TRBV6-5 to TRBJ1-1; D not certain. The CDR3 loop spans 16 amino acids. Germline V gene lookup returns CDR1 MNHEY and CDR2 SVGAGI. Trimming removed 0 bases from V and 0 bases from J, with 11 bases in between. The CDR3 sequence: CASSYSVGMVNTEAFF. In DNA form, the CDR3 reads TGTGCCAGCAGTTACTCTGTAGGAATGGTGAACACTGAAGCTTTCTTT.